A single sample is the source of the 32 T cell receptor beta chains below, sequenced in a study of cytomegalovirus exposure and HLA in healthy donors. Sequenced by immunoSEQ multiplex PCR; TCRdb stores in-frame clones only, minus some. Of around 300,000 clones listed, roughly nine tenths were seen once; the top ten hold over 1%. The sequenced material came from PBMCs. These receptors came from a woman aged 30 to 39 in good health and CMV-seropositive.

The chain uses TRBV6-1 and TRBJ2-3, with D perhaps TRBD1 or TRBD2 (6 bases each). V was trimmed by 1 base and J by 4 bases, leaving 12 bases between them. Germline CDR1 is MNHNS and CDR2 is SASEGT. The CDR3 is 15 amino acids. DNA for the CDR3: TGTGCCAGCAGTGAAGGATGGGGGGCCGCAGATACGCAGTATTTT. It specifies CASSEGWGAADTQYF.

This clone was detected ten times or more. The rearrangement links TRBV7-9 to TRBJ1-2; D is undetermined. The CDR3 sequence is 12 residues long. Germline V gene lookup returns CDR1 SEHNR and CDR2 FQNEAQ (reference sequence). The V end lost 9 bases, the J end lost 8 bases, and 16 bases lay between the germline ends. The CDR3 spells CASLRPTGGYTF. The CDR3 nucleotides read TGTGCCAGTCTGCGTCCTACGGGAGGCTACACCTTC.

In nucleotides, the CDR3 is TGTGCCAGCAGCCAGGGCGGGGCCACAGATACGCAGTATTTT. Amino acid sequence: CASSQGGATDTQYF. The rearrangement links TRBV4-2 to TRBJ2-3, with D perhaps matching TRBD2 (6 bases). The germline V gene encodes CDR1 LGHNA and CDR2 YNFKEQ. V was clipped by 3 bases and J by 2 bases, with 9 bases between them. This CDR3 is built from 14 residues.

The genes are TRBV18 and TRBJ2-7; TRBD2 might be the D (5 bases). Between the trimmed V and J ends, which lost 5 bases and 1 base, there was a span of 12 bases. CDR3 length equals 14 residues. The germline gives CDR1 KGHSH, CDR2 LQKENI. The CDR3 here is CASSMDLQSYEQYF. CDR3 nucleotides: TGTGCCAGCTCAATGGACTTGCAGTCCTACGAGCAGTACTTC.

J is TRBJ2-6 and V is TRBV2; D is unclear. V shed 9 bases and J shed 1 base, with 7 bases lying between them. The CDR3 runs 13 residues. Germline loops: CDR1 SNHLY, CDR2 FYNNEI. In nucleotides, the CDR3 is TGTGCCAGACGCGGATCTGGGGCCAACGTCCTGACTTTC. Protein product: CARRGSGANVLTF.

In this sample, this clone turned up a few times. V gene TRBV14 combines with J gene TRBJ1-1; maybe TRBD1 (5 bases). Germline CDR1 reads SGHDN; CDR2 reads FVKESK. Trimming shortened V by 6 bases and J by 0 bases, and 11 bases separated the two germline ends. This CDR3 is 14 amino acids long. This CDR3 is CASRDWGVNTEAFF. In nucleotides, the CDR3 is TGTGCCAGCAGGGATTGGGGCGTGAACACTGAAGCTTTCTTT.

The chain links TRBV4-3 to TRBJ2-3, with TRBD2 matching over 9 bases. Germline CDR1 is LGHNA and CDR2 is YSLEER. The CDR3 is 17 amino acids. Trimming removed 1 base from V and 0 bases from J; junction bases left unmatched: 5. CDR3 protein: CASSQGRTSVSTDTQYF. CDR3 nucleotide sequence: TGCGCCAGCAGCCAAGGAAGGACTAGCGTAAGCACAGATACGCAGTATTTT.

V is TRBV15 and J is TRBJ1-2; no firm D call. The CDR3 loop spans 13 amino acids. Germline-derived CDR1 and CDR2 are LNHNV and YYDKDF (reference sequence). The V end lost 3 bases, the J end lost 5 bases, and 10 bases lay between the germline ends. CDR3 region: CATSRPPQYGYTF. Here the CDR3 DNA reads TGTGCCACCAGCAGGCCCCCCCAATATGGCTACACCTTC. Based on the CDR3 plus reference TRBV15 and TRBJ1-2, the full variable domain is DAMVIQNPRYQVTQFGKPVTLSCSQTLNHNVMYWYQQKSSQAPKLLFHYYDKDFNNEADTPDNFQSRRPNTSFCFLDIRSPGLGDTAMYLCATSRPPQYGYTFGSGTRLTVV.

V is TRBV28 and J is TRBJ2-3; 8 nucleotides line up with TRBD2. The germline gives CDR1 MDHEN, CDR2 SYDVKM. The CDR3 has 19 amino acids. J lost 5 bases, V lost 5 bases, and 21 bases had no gene match. The CDR3 DNA reads as TGTGCCAGCAGTCCTATGGGGATGGGAAGCGGGAGTCCTAGAGATACGCAGTATTTT. It encodes CASSPMGMGSGSPRDTQYF.

The chain employs TRBV29-1 and TRBJ2-7; D may correspond to TRBD1 or TRBD2 (5 bases each). Germline CDR1 SQVTM, CDR2 ANQGSEA. Trimming removed 4 bases from V and 2 bases from J, with 12 bases in between. This CDR3 region has 13 residues. The CDR3 protein is CSVVHPGPYEQYF. The CDR3 DNA follows: TGCAGCGTTGTTCACCCGGGACCCTACGAGCAGTACTTC.

V and J are TRBV28 and TRBJ1-4, with a tentative D call TRBD1 (5 bases). Trimming removed 5 bases from V and 5 bases from J, with 15 bases in between. Looked up from germline, CDR1 is MDHEN and CDR2 is SYDVKM. This CDR3 has 15 amino acids. DNA for the CDR3: TGTGCCAGCAGTCCCGGCGGGGCCAAAAATGAAAAACTGTTTTTT. Protein: CASSPGGAKNEKLFF.

CDR3 bases: TGTGCCAGTAAGTTACAGGGAGCTAACTATGGCTACACCTTC. This encodes CASKLQGANYGYTF. The rearrangement joins TRBV19 to TRBJ1-2, with D possibly being TRBD1 (6 bases). Germline V gene lookup returns CDR1 LNHDA and CDR2 SQIVND (reference sequence). The CDR3 consists of 14 residues. V was cut by 7 bases and J by 0 bases, with 12 bases left in between.

The chain uses TRBV7-9 and TRBJ2-7, with 8 bases aligning to TRBD1. CDR1 and CDR2 from the germline V gene are SEHNR and FQNEAQ (reference sequence). V lost 5 bases, J lost 3 bases, and 6 bases stayed unmatched. This CDR3 comprises 14 residues. The CDR3 bases are TGTGCCAGCAGCCCACGACAGGGGAACTACGAGCAGTACTTC. Translation: CASSPRQGNYEQYF.

V is TRBV2 and J is TRBJ1-4, with 8 bases identical to TRBD1. This CDR3 comprises 18 residues. Germline V gives CDR1 SNHLY, CDR2 FYNNEI. The J segment lost 0 bases and the V segment lost 6 bases, leaving 12 bases of the junction unmatched. CDR3 sequence reads: CASREDRVSVPTNEKLFF. The CDR3 bases are TGTGCCAGCAGAGAGGACAGGGTAAGTGTTCCAACTAATGAAAAACTGTTTTTT.

The chain recombines TRBV7-3 with TRBJ2-1; TRBD1 agrees at 8 bases. V lost 4 bases and J lost 5; bases outside the gene matches: 7. The V gene's germline CDR1 is SGHTA and CDR2 FQGTGA. This CDR3 is 15 amino acids long. This CDR3 is CASSSTGQGNNEQFF. CDR3 DNA sequence: TGTGCCAGCAGCTCGACCGGACAGGGAAACAATGAGCAGTTCTTC.

CDR3 bases: TGCGCCAGCAGCCAAAGGCTAGCGGGGGACTACAATGAGCAGTTCTTC. Protein sequence: CASSQRLAGDYNEQFF. V is TRBV4-3 and J is TRBJ2-1; 10 bases align to TRBD2. Germline lookup yields CDR1 LGHNA and CDR2 YSLEER. Unmatched junction bases numbered 4, after V lost 2 bases and J lost 3 bases. This CDR3 is 16 amino acids long.

This chain uses TRBV4-2 with TRBJ1-6; 10 nucleotides line up with TRBD1. Unmatched junction bases numbered 2, after V lost 3 bases and J lost 9 bases. This CDR3 comprises 14 residues. CDR1 and CDR2 from the germline V gene are LGHNA and YNFKEQ. CDR3 protein: CASSQGDRGSPLHF. DNA of the CDR3: TGTGCCAGCAGCCAGGGGGACAGGGGTTCACCCCTCCACTTT.

This rearrangement joins TRBV4-2 to TRBJ2-7, with TRBD1 matching over 8 bases. Germline CDR1 and CDR2: LGHNA and YNFKEQ. V shed 1 base and J 3 bases; nucleotides not matched to a gene: 5. This CDR3 is 15 amino acids long. The CDR3 loop is CASSQVEDRDYEQYF. CDR3 bases: TGTGCCAGCAGCCAAGTAGAGGACAGGGACTACGAGCAGTACTTC.

The chain is built from TRBV30 and TRBJ1-4; 7 bases line up with TRBD1. V was clipped by 3 bases and J by 7 bases; unmatched bases: 8. CDR3 length: 14 residues. Germline V gene data show CDR1 as GTSNPN and CDR2 as SVGIG (reference sequence). The DNA for the CDR3 is TGTGCCTGGAGCCTCAGGGGGTTGGTTGAAAAACTGTTTTTT. Translating gives CAWSLRGLVEKLFF.

The V and J genes are TRBV7-3 and TRBJ2-3; 7 nucleotides agree with TRBD2. Germline assignment: CDR1 SGHTA and CDR2 FQGTGA. The CDR3 is 13 residues long. V was clipped by 2 bases and J by 6 bases; unmatched bases: 2. The CDR3, as DNA: TGTGCCAGCAGCTTAGTCGGGGGGGATACGCAGTATTTT. The encoded protein is CASSLVGGDTQYF.

This sequence joins TRBV27 and TRBJ2-7, with 8 bases that match TRBD1. The CDR3 covers 14 residues. Germline-derived CDR1 and CDR2 are MNHEY and SMNVEV (reference sequence). With V trimmed by 4 bases and J by 6 bases, 8 bases remained unmatched. The CDR3 reads CASSWTGSVGEQYF. Written as DNA, the CDR3 is TGTGCCAGCAGTTGGACAGGGTCGGTAGGCGAGCAGTACTTC.

The V and J genes are TRBV6-6 and TRBJ2-7, with TRBD2 matching over 12 bases. This CDR3 spans 15 amino acids. V dropped 5 bases and J dropped 7; count of bases not matched to a gene: 9. The germline gives CDR1 MNHNY, CDR2 SVGAGI (reference sequence). Here the CDR3 DNA reads TGTGCCAGCAGTACCCTAGCGGGAGGGCCTAGAGAGCAGTACTTC. Encoded protein: CASSTLAGGPREQYF.

The V gene is TRBV27, the J gene TRBJ2-5; TRBD2 aligns across 9 bases. Unmatched junction bases numbered 2, after V lost 1 base and J lost 5 bases. CDR1 and CDR2 (germline): MNHEY, SMNVEV (reference sequence). There are 14 residues in the CDR3. Here the CDR3 reads CASSLWTSAETQYF. Written as DNA, the CDR3 is TGTGCCAGCAGTTTATGGACTAGCGCGGAGACCCAGTACTTC.

This rearrangement joins TRBV9 to TRBJ1-2; tentatively, D is TRBD1 (5 bases). There are 13 residues in the CDR3. Germline CDR1 reads SGDLS; CDR2 reads YYNGEE. Trimming cost V 4 bases and J 4 bases, with 11 bases left between them. CDR3 protein: CASSKGTGYGYTF. CDR3 DNA sequence: TGTGCCAGCAGCAAAGGCACAGGCTATGGCTACACCTTC.

The rearrangement joins TRBV4-3 to TRBJ2-7, with 8 bases that match TRBD1. Germline CDR1 and CDR2: LGHNA and YSLEER. The length of the CDR3 is 15 residues. V gave up 4 bases and J gave up 2 bases; unmatched junction bases: 7. The CDR3 DNA sequence: TGCGCCAGCAGCCTTGGACAGGGAGCAGCCTACGAGCAGTACTTC. It codes for CASSLGQGAAYEQYF.

This clone was counted once. The chain couples TRBV27 to TRBJ2-3; D possibly corresponds to TRBD2 (6 bases). Germline V lookup: CDR1 MNHEY, CDR2 SMNVEV (reference sequence). The length of the CDR3 is 16 residues. V lost 5 bases and J 0 bases, leaving 15 bases between the germline ends. CDR3 sequence reads: CASSAPSGESTDTQYF. Written as DNA, the CDR3 is TGTGCCAGCAGTGCCCCGTCGGGGGAGAGCACAGATACGCAGTATTTT.

The chain couples TRBV4-2 to TRBJ1-2; TRBD1 aligns across 8 bases. The J segment lost 6 bases and the V segment lost 3 bases, leaving 9 bases of the junction unmatched. CDR1 and CDR2 from the germline V gene are LGHNA and YNFKEQ. The length of the CDR3 is 15 residues. CDR3 DNA sequence: TGTGCCAGCAGCCAGGAGGGCAGGGGGCCCAATGGCTACACCTTC. Its protein product is CASSQEGRGPNGYTF.

V usage is TRBV7-9 and J usage is TRBJ1-1; D ambiguous. The germline V gene has CDR1 SEHNR and CDR2 FQNEAQ (reference sequence). V was trimmed by 1 base and J by 2 bases, leaving 8 bases between them. The CDR3 runs 14 residues. The CDR3 here is CASSLVLPNTEAFF. In DNA, the CDR3 is TGTGCCAGCAGCTTAGTTCTGCCCAACACTGAAGCTTTCTTT. Full variable domain (missing parts from reference TRBV7-9 and TRBJ1-1): DTGVSQNPRHKITKRGQNVTFRCDPISEHNRLYWYRQTLGQGPEFLTYFQNEAQLEKSRLLSDRFSAERPKGSFSTLEIQRTEQGDSAMYLCASSLVLPNTEAFFGQGTRLTVV.

The sample holds one count of this clone. The V gene is TRBV7-2, the J gene TRBJ2-7; TRBD2 matches at 9 bases. V was pared by 1 base and J by 2 bases, with 6 bases of the junction left unmatched. Germline CDR1 SGHTA, CDR2 FQGNSA. This CDR3 spans 16 amino acids. CDR3 loop: CASSLDLAGNTYEQYF. The DNA of the CDR3 is TGTGCCAGCAGCTTAGACCTAGCGGGAAATACCTACGAGCAGTACTTC.

The chain links TRBV4-3 to TRBJ2-1, with TRBD2 matching 7 bases. This CDR3 has 13 amino acids. CDR1 and CDR2 from the germline V gene are LGHNA and YSLEER. With 1 base clipped from V and 7 bases from J, the junction kept 1 base outside the gene matches. The CDR3 DNA reads as TGCGCCAGCAGCCAAGTGGGACTAAATGAGCAGTTCTTC. This encodes CASSQVGLNEQFF.

This rearrangement joins TRBV7-8 to TRBJ2-2; tentatively, D is TRBD2 (6 bases). This CDR3 has 16 residues. Trimming took 5 bases from V and 1 from J, leaving 14 bases between them. The germline V gene has CDR1 SGHVS and CDR2 FQNEAQ. The CDR3 reads CASSAGWRGNTGELFF. Written as DNA, the CDR3 is TGTGCCAGCAGCGCGGGCTGGCGGGGGAACACCGGGGAGCTGTTTTTT.

The chain uses TRBV28 and TRBJ2-1, with D possibly TRBD2 on 7 matching bases. CDR3 length: 15 amino acids. Looked up from germline, CDR1 is MDHEN and CDR2 is SYDVKM. V lost 3 bases to trimming and J lost 4 bases, with 13 bases between them. The CDR3 DNA sequence: TGTGCCAGCAGTTTCCGGGGGGCCGGGTACAATGAGCAGTTCTTC. It specifies CASSFRGAGYNEQFF.